The entry below describes one T cell receptor (beta chain). This CDR3 region has 14 residues. CDR1 is MNHEY and CDR2 is SVGAGI in the germline V gene. V dropped 6 bases and J dropped 2 bases, with 14 bases sitting between them. Samples each yielded at least 6 micrograms of total RNA. Using a J-beta primer mix together with a sample-barcoded 5' primer, a second PCR was run for about 6 to 12 cycles. Via MiXCR, TCRdb re-called the 5' RACE reads, giving one row per CDR3 protein. Of about 1.4 million distinct CDR3 sequences detected, approximately 63% appear once; the ten largest clones hold under 8.5%. The data derive from a study of blood T cells in healthy people across ages.

The source material was blood. The receptor was isolated from a man younger than 35 in good health. The chain is built from TRBV6-5 and TRBJ2-7; D remains unclear. CDR3 loop: CASSPTQRPYEQYF. For the CDR3, the DNA is TGTGCCAGCAGCCCGACGCAGAGGCCCTACGAGCAGTACTTC.